Following are 32 T cell receptor beta chains from one sample sequenced in a study of OX40 agonist ivuxolimab in advanced cancers. Profiling relied on immunoSEQ multiplex PCR, and the TCRdb table lists in-frame clones only, not all of them. The sample holds tens of thousands of clones, around 85% seen once. Sequenced here: CD4+ or CD8+ T cells sorted from blood, sampled in a trial of the OX40 agonist ivuxolimab. All receptors come from an adult with an advanced solid tumor such as melanoma, head and neck, liver or kidney cancer.

V gene TRBV30 combines with J gene TRBJ2-1, with TRBD2 as a possible D gene (6 bases). The CDR3 spans 17 residues. The V gene lost 4 bases and the J gene lost 5 bases, with 24 bases spanning the gap. Germline V gene data show CDR1 as GTSNPN and CDR2 as SVGIG (reference sequence). The CDR3 DNA reads as TGTGCCTGGACCCCCCCCTACGAAGGGACTCTAGACAATGAGCAGTTCTTC. Translated, it gives CAWTPPYEGTLDNEQFF.

V gene TRBV5-1 combines with J gene TRBJ2-5; a possible D gene is TRBD1 (6 bases). Trimming removed 5 bases at V and 0 bases at J, with 11 bases between. Germline V CDR1 and CDR2: SGHRS, YFSETQ. This CDR3 comprises 14 residues. CDR3 amino acids: CASSSGQYQETQYF. In DNA, the CDR3 is TGCGCCAGCAGTTCCGGACAGTACCAAGAGACCCAGTACTTC.

The CDR3 sequence: CASSLRDRGYEQYF. CDR3 bases: TGTGCCAGCAGCTTAAGGGACAGGGGCTACGAGCAGTACTTC. The chain recombines TRBV7-9 with TRBJ2-7; 10 bases align to TRBD1. The germline V gene encodes CDR1 SEHNR and CDR2 FQNEAQ (reference sequence). This CDR3 contains 14 residues. Trimming took 2 bases from V and 3 from J; bases not matched to a gene: 1.

The genes are TRBV5-4 and TRBJ2-5; no firm D call. Germline CDR1 and CDR2: SGHNT and YYREEE (reference sequence). Trimming took off 4 bases at V and 5 bases at J, with 12 bases between the two ends. The CDR3 is made up of 13 amino acids. CDR3 nucleotide sequence: TGTGCCAGCAGCCACGTTTTAGGGGAGACCCAGTACTTC. Translating gives CASSHVLGETQYF.

This chain connects TRBV7-6 to TRBJ2-7, with 9 bases aligning to TRBD1. The CDR3 has 15 amino acids. The germline gives CDR1 SGHVS, CDR2 FNYEAQ. Trimming took 1 base from V and 1 from J; bases not matched to a gene: 2. CDR3 amino acids: CASSLEGTGSYEQYF. The CDR3, as DNA: TGTGCCAGCAGCTTAGAGGGGACAGGGTCCTACGAGCAGTACTTC.

This chain uses TRBV6-1 with TRBJ2-3; TRBD2 matches at 7 bases. V shed 7 bases and J 0 bases; nucleotides not matched to a gene: 10. Germline V gene sequence: CDR1 MNHNS, CDR2 SASEGT. The CDR3 has 16 amino acids. CDR3 region: CASTDRAGISTDTQYF. CDR3 coding DNA: TGTGCCAGCACTGACCGAGCGGGGATTAGCACAGATACGCAGTATTTT.

This rearrangement joins TRBV4-3 to TRBJ2-7, with D possibly TRBD2 on 6 matching bases. Germline CDR1 is LGHNA and CDR2 is YSLEER. The CDR3 totals 16 residues. V lost 0 bases and J lost 3, with 15 bases in between. CDR3 nucleotides: TGCGCCAGCAGCCAAGATCTGCGGGGAGGTAACTACGAGCAGTACTTC. Translation: CASSQDLRGGNYEQYF.

By share, this clone counts as medium-sized. The gene calls are TRBV4-1 and TRBJ2-5; TRBD1 agrees at 10 bases. Unmatched junction bases numbered 6, after V lost 3 bases and J lost 5 bases. The CDR3 runs to 15 residues. Looked up from germline, CDR1 is MGHRA and CDR2 is YSYEKL. The DNA of the CDR3 is TGCGCCAGCAGCCACCCAGGGACAGGGGACGAGACCCAGTACTTC. Amino acids: CASSHPGTGDETQYF.

The chain recombines TRBV4-3 with TRBJ2-1, with 11 bases matching TRBD1. Germline values: CDR1 LGHNA, CDR2 YSLEER. The length of the CDR3 is 16 residues. V lost 0 bases to trimming and J lost 10 bases; unmatched junction nucleotides: 8. In DNA, the CDR3 is TGCGCCAGCAGCCAAGACTTAACGGGACAGGGGGACGAGCAGTTCTTC. It is translated as CASSQDLTGQGDEQFF.

The chain employs TRBV15 and TRBJ2-5; perhaps TRBD1 as D (5 bases). The germline V gene encodes CDR1 LNHNV and CDR2 YYDKDF (reference sequence). This CDR3 region has 16 residues. Trimming shortened V by 0 bases and J by 1 base, and 12 bases separated the two germline ends. In DNA form, the CDR3 reads TGTGCCACCAGCAGAGATCCCGGACACGTCCAAGAGACCCAGTACTTC. Its protein is CATSRDPGHVQETQYF.

The chain couples TRBV7-9 to TRBJ2-7; D is perhaps TRBD2 (6 bases). V lost 7 bases, J lost 2 bases, and 21 bases lay in between. This CDR3 has 16 residues. Looked up from germline, CDR1 is SEHNR and CDR2 is FQNEAQ (reference sequence). CDR3: CASTSENTGDPYEQYF. The DNA for the CDR3 is TGTGCCAGCACCTCCGAAAATACGGGGGACCCCTACGAGCAGTACTTC.

The V gene is TRBV14, the J gene TRBJ2-1, with 10 bases identical to TRBD2. Trimming took 0 bases from V and 7 from J; bases not matched to a gene: 9. This CDR3 region has 17 residues. Looked up from germline, CDR1 is SGHDN and CDR2 is FVKESK. The CDR3 region is CASSQDLRTSGLNEQFF. CDR3 bases: TGTGCCAGCAGCCAAGATCTCAGGACTAGCGGTTTAAATGAGCAGTTCTTC.

The chain uses TRBV27 and TRBJ2-3; D remains ambiguous. The V and J ends lost 7 bases and 0 bases respectively, with 11 bases between them. Germline V lookup: CDR1 MNHEY, CDR2 SMNVEV (reference sequence). This CDR3 region has 14 residues. The CDR3 DNA reads as TGTGCCAGCACCAAGCGAACTAGCACAGATACGCAGTATTTT. This gives the protein CASTKRTSTDTQYF.

The chain links TRBV19 to TRBJ2-1, with 13 nucleotides matching TRBD2. This CDR3 region has 14 residues. Germline loops: CDR1 LNHDA, CDR2 SQIVND (reference sequence). The CDR3 spells CATSGRAPYNEQFF. DNA of the CDR3: TGTGCTACTAGCGGGAGGGCACCCTACAATGAGCAGTTCTTC.

This chain joins TRBV2 and TRBJ2-7; either TRBD1 or TRBD2 may supply D (6 bases each). CDR3 length: 12 residues. The germline CDR1 and CDR2 sequences are SNHLY and FYNNEI. The ends were cut back, 8 bases at V and 4 bases at J, with 12 bases in the middle. In nucleotides, the CDR3 is TGTGCCAGCTCGGAGGGGGATTACGAGCAGTACTTC. Protein sequence: CASSEGDYEQYF.

V usage is TRBV4-3 and J usage is TRBJ2-5; 10 positions match TRBD1. The end of the DNA aligns better with TRBJ2-7, so the J call may be wrong. Germline assignment: CDR1 LGHNA and CDR2 YSLEER. This CDR3 region has 15 residues. The CDR3 region has the DNA TGCGCCAGCAGCCAAGGACAGGGGGCCTTCTACGAGCAGTACTTC. This gives the protein CASSQGQGAFYEQYF.

The J gene is TRBJ2-7, the V gene TRBV7-2, with 7 bases fitting TRBD2. Germline V gene lookup returns CDR1 SGHTA and CDR2 FQGNSA. J lost 3 bases, V lost 1 base, and 18 bases had no gene match. This CDR3 spans 19 amino acids. DNA for the CDR3: TGTGCCAGCAGCTTAGGGCTAGCTGGGAGAATGGGACTATTCTACGAGCAGTACTTC. Its protein is CASSLGLAGRMGLFYEQYF.

The chain employs TRBV4-3 and TRBJ2-1; perhaps TRBD1 as D (6 bases). The CDR3 totals 18 residues. Germline V gives CDR1 LGHNA, CDR2 YSLEER. V was pared by 0 bases and J by 4 bases, with 19 bases between. CDR3 sequence: CASSQDRGDVNGYNEQFF. CDR3 coding DNA: TGCGCCAGCAGCCAAGACAGGGGCGATGTCAATGGATACAATGAGCAGTTCTTC.

The chain links TRBV25-1 to TRBJ1-1; 7 bases are shared with TRBD1. Germline V lookup: CDR1 MGHDK, CDR2 SYGVNS. The CDR3 covers 13 residues. V gave up 6 bases and J gave up 1 base; unmatched junction bases: 2. CDR3 DNA: TGTGCCAGCAGCGGGACAGCGAACACTGAAGCTTTCTTT. Its protein product is CASSGTANTEAFF.

This clone was counted only a few times. The CDR3 loop reads CASVGIGQGDPNYGYTF. The CDR3 region has the DNA TGTGCCAGCGTTGGCATCGGGCAGGGGGATCCTAACTATGGCTACACCTTC. This rearrangement joins TRBV28 to TRBJ1-2; TRBD1 matches at 7 bases. The CDR3 is 17 residues long. CDR1 MDHEN and CDR2 SYDVKM come from the germline V gene. The V and J ends lost 8 bases and 0 bases, in that order; junction bases with no gene match: 15.

V is TRBV9 and J is TRBJ2-1; either TRBD1 or TRBD2 may supply D (5 bases each). The germline V gene encodes CDR1 SGDLS and CDR2 YYNGEE. This CDR3 is 19 amino acids long. Trimming shortened V by 0 bases and J by 0 bases, and 19 bases separated the two germline ends. The CDR3 here is CASSVDESGPSRSYNEQFF. DNA of the CDR3: TGTGCCAGCAGCGTAGATGAGTCGGGACCGTCGCGCTCCTACAATGAGCAGTTCTTC.

The chain is built from TRBV7-9 and TRBJ2-7; the match to TRBD1 covers 9 bases. V was pared by 5 bases and J by 4 bases, with 6 bases of the junction left unmatched. Germline CDR1 and CDR2: SEHNR and FQNEAQ (reference sequence). The CDR3 extends over 14 amino acids. CDR3 sequence (DNA): TGTGCCAGCAGCGACTGGGGACAGGGATACGAGCAGTACTTC. Translation: CASSDWGQGYEQYF.

This clone was seen a single time. The gene calls are TRBV7-6 and TRBJ2-2; 8 bases are a match to TRBD2. This CDR3 is built from 14 residues. Germline CDR1 and CDR2: SGHVS and FNYEAQ. Germline trimming cut 6 bases from V and 7 bases from J; bases unmatched to any gene: 7. The CDR3 region has the DNA TGTGCCAGCAGTCGAGCGGGGGATGGCGGGGAGCTGTTTTTT. This translates into CASSRAGDGGELFF.

The chain combines TRBV4-1 with TRBJ1-6; D is unclear. The CDR3 sequence is 14 residues long. Trimming shortened V by 1 base and J by 7 bases, and 8 bases separated the two germline ends. Germline CDR1 reads MGHRA; CDR2 reads YSYEKL. The CDR3, as DNA: TGCGCCAGCAGCCAAGGATCGGGGAATTCACCCCTCCACTTT. Translating it yields CASSQGSGNSPLHF.

V is TRBV7-2 and J is TRBJ1-1; D ambiguous. The CDR3 loop spans 16 amino acids. Germline-derived CDR1 and CDR2 are SGHTA and FQGNSA. The ends were cut back, 5 bases at V and 1 base at J, with 17 bases in the middle. The CDR3 nucleotides are TGTGCCAGCAGCCTTCACCCGTCGCTCCCGAACACTGAAGCTTTCTTT. Protein product: CASSLHPSLPNTEAFF.

This clone was seen just once. CDR3 bases: TGTGCCAGCAGTTTTACAGGGGCGGACGACCGCTACGTGGAGCAGTACTTC. This encodes CASSFTGADDRYVEQYF. The rearrangement links TRBV28 to TRBJ2-5; 7 positions match TRBD1. Trimming removed 3 bases from V and 11 bases from J; junction bases left unmatched: 21. The germline CDR1 and CDR2 sequences are MDHEN and SYDVKM. The CDR3 covers 17 residues.

The chain is built from TRBV6-6 and TRBJ1-1, with D unresolved. CDR1 and CDR2 (germline): MNHNY, SVGAGI (reference sequence). V was cut by 5 bases and J by 0 bases, with 7 bases left in between. This CDR3 is 13 amino acids long. The CDR3 nucleotides read TGTGCCAGCAGTCTCCAGGTGAACACTGAAGCTTTCTTT. Translated: CASSLQVNTEAFF.

The rearrangement uses TRBV19 and TRBJ2-3, with D possibly matching TRBD1 (6 bases). The CDR3 totals 16 residues. Germline CDR1 reads LNHDA; CDR2 reads SQIVND (reference sequence). Trimming pared 6 bases from V and 0 bases from J, leaving 16 bases between. The DNA of the CDR3 is TGTGCCAGTAGCGTCCTGGGGGCCTCTAGCACAGATACGCAGTATTTT. It encodes CASSVLGASSTDTQYF.

The chain combines TRBV11-2 with TRBJ1-5, with D maybe TRBD1 (6 bases). In germline, CDR1 is SGHAT, CDR2 FQNNGV. The CDR3 is 15 residues long. The germline V and J ends were trimmed by 5 bases and 6 bases, with 17 bases remaining between them. DNA of the CDR3: TGTGCCAGCAGCCCCGAAACAGGGAGTGTTCAGCCCCAGCATTTT. Translated: CASSPETGSVQPQHF.

V gene TRBV11-3 combines with J gene TRBJ2-7; D unclear. The length of the CDR3 is 12 residues. Trimming left V 6 bases short and J 0 bases short, with 6 bases between. Germline CDR1 reads SGHNT; CDR2 reads YENEEA. Written as DNA, the CDR3 is TGTGCCAGCAGTGAGATCTCCTACGAGCAGTACTTC. Protein: CASSEISYEQYF.

The gene calls are TRBV29-1 and TRBJ1-1, with a weak D call TRBD1 (6 bases). In germline, CDR1 is SQVTM, CDR2 ANQGSEA. This CDR3 is 14 amino acids long. The germline V and J ends were trimmed by 7 bases and 12 bases, with 27 bases remaining between them. CDR3 nucleotide sequence: TGCAGCGCCCAAATAAGTTCTCGAACAGGGCAGACTTTCTTT. It is translated as CSAQISSRTGQTFF.

The chain carries TRBV25-1 and TRBJ1-1; D remains unclear. V was shortened by 4 bases and J by 1 base, with 7 bases between the two germline ends. The length of the CDR3 is 13 residues. Germline values: CDR1 MGHDK, CDR2 SYGVNS. CDR3 in DNA: TGTGCCAGCAGTGGTGCGGGGAACACTGAAGCTTTCTTT. Protein: CASSGAGNTEAFF.